This T cell receptor (beta chain) is from a study of T cell repertoires in ileal Crohn's disease. Study-wide background: The M6 sample came from neoterminal ileum during colonoscopy after surgery. Study-wide results and caveats: Clonality above 26.8% at surgery always came with endoscopic recurrence. Postoperative endoscopy occurred within one year, median around 6.6 months.

This sample's time point: neoterminal ileum biopsy at postoperative endoscopy, about 6 months after surgery. CDR1 and CDR2 (germline): ENHRY, SYGVKD. The V and J ends lost 10 bases and 4 bases, in that order; junction bases with no gene match: 6. There are 14 residues in the CDR3. In regard to this clone: Its antigen is as yet unknown.

Profiled with immunoSEQ multiplex PCR; TCRdb holds only in-frame clones, not every one. This sample has approximately 11,000 clones, with 79% found just once. The sequence was obtained from an adult with Crohn's disease. Material for sequencing was ileal tissue. The V gene is TRBV10-3, the J gene TRBJ2-2, with TRBD2 identical over 10 bases. The CDR3 spells CANQAGGRTGELFF. The CDR3 DNA reads as TGTGCCAACCAAGCGGGGGGGCGCACCGGGGAGCTGTTTTTT.